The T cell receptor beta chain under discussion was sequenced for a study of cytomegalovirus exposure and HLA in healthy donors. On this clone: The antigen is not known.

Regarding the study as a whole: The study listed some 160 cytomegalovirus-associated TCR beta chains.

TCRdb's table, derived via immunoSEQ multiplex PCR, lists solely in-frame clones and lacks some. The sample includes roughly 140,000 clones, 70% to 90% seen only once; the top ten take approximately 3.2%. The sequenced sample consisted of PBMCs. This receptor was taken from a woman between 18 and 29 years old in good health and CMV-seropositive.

CDR3 nucleotide sequence: TGCAGCGTTGGCGCTAGCGGGAGGGTCCTTCAAGAGACCCAGTACTTC. Amino acid sequence: CSVGASGRVLQETQYF. This chain uses TRBV29-1 with TRBJ2-5, with 12 positions matching TRBD2. The CDR3 has 16 residues. J was trimmed by 2 bases and V by 4 bases; bases with no gene match: 8. Germline V gives CDR1 SQVTM, CDR2 ANQGSEA.